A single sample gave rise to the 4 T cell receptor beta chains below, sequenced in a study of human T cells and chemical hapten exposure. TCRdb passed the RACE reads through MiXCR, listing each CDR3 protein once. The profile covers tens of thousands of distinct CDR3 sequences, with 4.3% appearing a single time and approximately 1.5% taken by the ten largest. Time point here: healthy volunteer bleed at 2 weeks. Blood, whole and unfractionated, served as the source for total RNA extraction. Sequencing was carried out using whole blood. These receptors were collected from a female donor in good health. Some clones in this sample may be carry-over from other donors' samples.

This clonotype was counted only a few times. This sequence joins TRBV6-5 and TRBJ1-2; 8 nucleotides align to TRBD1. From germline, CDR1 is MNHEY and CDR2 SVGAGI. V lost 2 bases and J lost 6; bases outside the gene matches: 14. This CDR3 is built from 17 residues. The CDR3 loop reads CASSYEGRGRKLHGYTF. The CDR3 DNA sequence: TGTGCCAGCAGTTACGAGGGCAGGGGGCGAAAGTTACATGGCTACACCTTC.

The CDR3 region is CAIRDDRGTEAFF. The DNA for the CDR3 is TGTGCCATCAGGGATGACAGGGGAACTGAAGCTTTCTTT. This chain uses TRBV10-3 with TRBJ1-1, with 8 bases aligning to TRBD1. Germline V gene lookup returns CDR1 ENHRY and CDR2 SYGVKD. The CDR3 loop spans 13 amino acids. V lost 6 bases, J lost 5 bases, and 5 bases stayed unmatched.

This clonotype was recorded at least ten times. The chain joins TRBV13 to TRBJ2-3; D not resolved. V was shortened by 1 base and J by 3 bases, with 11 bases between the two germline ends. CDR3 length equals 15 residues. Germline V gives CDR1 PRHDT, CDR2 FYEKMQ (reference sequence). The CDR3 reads CASSLDALGTDTQYF. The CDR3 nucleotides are TGTGCCAGCAGCTTAGACGCTCTGGGGACAGATACGCAGTATTTT.

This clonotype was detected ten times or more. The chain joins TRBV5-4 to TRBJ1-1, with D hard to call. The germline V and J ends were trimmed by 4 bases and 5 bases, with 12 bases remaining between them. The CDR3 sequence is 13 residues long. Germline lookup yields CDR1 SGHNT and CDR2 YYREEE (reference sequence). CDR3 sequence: CASSPPRGTEAFF. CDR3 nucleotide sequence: TGTGCCAGCAGCCCACCTCGAGGTACTGAAGCTTTCTTT.